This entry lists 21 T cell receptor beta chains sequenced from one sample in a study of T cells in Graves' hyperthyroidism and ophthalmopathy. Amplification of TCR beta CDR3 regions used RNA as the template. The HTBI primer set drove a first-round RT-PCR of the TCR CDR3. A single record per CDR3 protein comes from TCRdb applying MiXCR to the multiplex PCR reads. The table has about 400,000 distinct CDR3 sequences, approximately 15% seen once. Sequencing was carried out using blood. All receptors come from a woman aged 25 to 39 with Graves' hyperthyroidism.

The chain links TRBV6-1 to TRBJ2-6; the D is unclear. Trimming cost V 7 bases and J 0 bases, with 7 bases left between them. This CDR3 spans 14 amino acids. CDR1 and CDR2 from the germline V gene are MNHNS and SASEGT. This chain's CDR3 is CASTQTSGANVLTF. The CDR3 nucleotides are TGTGCCAGCACCCAAACCTCTGGGGCCAACGTCCTGACTTTC.

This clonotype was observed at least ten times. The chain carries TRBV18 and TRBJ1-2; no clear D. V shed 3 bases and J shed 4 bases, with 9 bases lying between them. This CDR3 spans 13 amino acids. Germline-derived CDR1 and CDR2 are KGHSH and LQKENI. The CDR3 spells CASSPAQTYGYTF. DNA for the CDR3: TGTGCCAGCTCACCCGCACAGACCTATGGCTACACCTTC.

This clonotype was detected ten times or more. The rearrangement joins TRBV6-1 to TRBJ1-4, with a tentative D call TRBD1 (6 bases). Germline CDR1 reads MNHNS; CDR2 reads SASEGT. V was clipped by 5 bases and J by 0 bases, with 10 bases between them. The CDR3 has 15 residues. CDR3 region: CASSPGDATNEKLFF. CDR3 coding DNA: TGTGCCAGCAGTCCAGGGGATGCAACTAATGAAAAACTGTTTTTT.

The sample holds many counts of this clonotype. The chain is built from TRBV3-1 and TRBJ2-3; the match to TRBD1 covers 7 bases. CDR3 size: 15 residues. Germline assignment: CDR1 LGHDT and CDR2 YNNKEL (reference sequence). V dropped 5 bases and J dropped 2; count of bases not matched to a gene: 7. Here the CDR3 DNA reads TGTGCCAGCAGCTACCAGGGACAGTACACAGATACGCAGTATTTT. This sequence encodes CASSYQGQYTDTQYF.

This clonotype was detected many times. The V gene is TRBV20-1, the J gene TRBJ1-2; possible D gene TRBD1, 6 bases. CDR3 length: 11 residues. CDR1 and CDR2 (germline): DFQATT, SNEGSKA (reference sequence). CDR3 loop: CSPGDNYGYTF. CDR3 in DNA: TGCAGCCCAGGGGATAACTATGGCTACACCTTC.

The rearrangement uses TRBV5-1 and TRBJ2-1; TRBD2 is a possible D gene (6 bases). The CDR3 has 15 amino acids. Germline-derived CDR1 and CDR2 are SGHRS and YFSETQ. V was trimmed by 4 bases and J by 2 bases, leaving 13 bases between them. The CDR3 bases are TGCGCCAGCAGCCTTAGCGGAGTCGCCTACAATGAGCAGTTCTTC. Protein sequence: CASSLSGVAYNEQFF.

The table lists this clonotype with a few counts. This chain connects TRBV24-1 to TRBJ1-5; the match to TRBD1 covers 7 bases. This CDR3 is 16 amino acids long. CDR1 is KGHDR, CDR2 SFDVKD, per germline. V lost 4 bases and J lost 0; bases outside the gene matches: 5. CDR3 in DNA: TGTGCCACCAGTGACCGGACAGGAGATAGCAATCAGCCCCAGCATTTT. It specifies CATSDRTGDSNQPQHF.

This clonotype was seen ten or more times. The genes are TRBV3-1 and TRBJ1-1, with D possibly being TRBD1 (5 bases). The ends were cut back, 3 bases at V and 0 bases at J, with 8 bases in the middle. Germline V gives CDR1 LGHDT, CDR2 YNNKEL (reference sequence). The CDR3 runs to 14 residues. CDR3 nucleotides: TGTGCCAGCAGCCAGGACACATTGAACACTGAAGCTTTCTTT. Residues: CASSQDTLNTEAFF.

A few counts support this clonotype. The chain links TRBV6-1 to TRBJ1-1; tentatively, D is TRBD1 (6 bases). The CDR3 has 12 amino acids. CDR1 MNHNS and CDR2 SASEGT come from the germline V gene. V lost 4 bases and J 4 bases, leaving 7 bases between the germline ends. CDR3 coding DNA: TGTGCCAGCAGTGTACAGGGCACTGAAGCTTTCTTT. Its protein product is CASSVQGTEAFF.

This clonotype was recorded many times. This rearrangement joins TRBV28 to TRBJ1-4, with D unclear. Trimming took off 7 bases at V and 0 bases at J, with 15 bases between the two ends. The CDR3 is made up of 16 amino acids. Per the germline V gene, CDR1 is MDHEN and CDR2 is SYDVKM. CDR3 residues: CASTTRTAATNEKLFF. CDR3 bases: TGTGCCAGCACCACCAGGACGGCGGCAACTAATGAAAAACTGTTTTTT.

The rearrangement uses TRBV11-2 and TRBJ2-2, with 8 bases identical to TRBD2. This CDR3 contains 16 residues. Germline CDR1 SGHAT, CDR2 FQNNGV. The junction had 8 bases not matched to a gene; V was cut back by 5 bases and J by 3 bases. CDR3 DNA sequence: TGTGCCAGCAGCCTAGGGAGCGGGGGATACACCGGGGAGCTGTTTTTT. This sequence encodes CASSLGSGGYTGELFF.

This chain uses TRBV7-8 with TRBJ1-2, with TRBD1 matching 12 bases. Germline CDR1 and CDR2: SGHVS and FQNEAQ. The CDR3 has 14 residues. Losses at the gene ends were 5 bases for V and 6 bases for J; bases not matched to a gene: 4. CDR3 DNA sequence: TGTGCCAGCAGCCGGGGGACAGGGGGCGATGGCTACACCTTC. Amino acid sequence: CASSRGTGGDGYTF. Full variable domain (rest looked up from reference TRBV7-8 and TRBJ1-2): GAGVSQSPRYKVAKRGQDVALRCDPISGHVSLFWYQQALGQGPEFLTYFQNEAQLDKSGLPSDRFFAERPEGSVSTLKIQRTQQEDSAVYLCASSRGTGGDGYTFGSGTRLTVV.

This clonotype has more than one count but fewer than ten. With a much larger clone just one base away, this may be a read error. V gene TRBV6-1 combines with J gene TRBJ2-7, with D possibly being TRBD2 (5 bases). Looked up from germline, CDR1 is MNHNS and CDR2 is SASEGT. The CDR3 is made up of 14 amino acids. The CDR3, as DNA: TGTGCCAGCAGTGGAAAGACTAAATCCTACGAGCAGTGCTTC. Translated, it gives CASSGKTKSYEQCF.

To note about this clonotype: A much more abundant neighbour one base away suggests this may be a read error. The CDR3 bases are TGTGCCAGCAGTCCACAGGGGATGGGCAATCAGCCCCAGCATTTT. Translated, it gives CASSPQGMGNQPQHF. V and J are TRBV28 and TRBJ1-5; TRBD1 matches at 7 bases. J gave up 2 bases and V 5 bases, and 6 bases lay outside the gene matches. CDR1 is MDHEN and CDR2 is SYDVKM in the germline V gene. The CDR3 length is 15 residues. The complete variable domain, with remaining parts taken from reference TRBV28 and TRBJ1-5, reads DVKVTQSSRYLVKRTGEKVFLECVQDMDHENMFWYRQDPGLGLRLIYFSYDVKMKEKGDIPEGYSVSREKKERFSLILESASTNQTSMYLCASSPQGMGNQPQHFGDGTRLSIL.

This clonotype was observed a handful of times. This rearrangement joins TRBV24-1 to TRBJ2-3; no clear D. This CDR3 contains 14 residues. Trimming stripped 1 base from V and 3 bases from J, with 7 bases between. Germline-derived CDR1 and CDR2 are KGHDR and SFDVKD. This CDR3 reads CATSDFRLTDTQYF. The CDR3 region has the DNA TGTGCCACCAGTGATTTCCGGCTAACAGATACGCAGTATTTT.

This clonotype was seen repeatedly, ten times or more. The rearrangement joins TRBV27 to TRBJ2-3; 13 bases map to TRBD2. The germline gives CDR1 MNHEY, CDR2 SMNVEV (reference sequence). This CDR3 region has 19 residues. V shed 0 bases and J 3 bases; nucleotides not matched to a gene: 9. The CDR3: CASSLSGGLAGSLTDTQYF. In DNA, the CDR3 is TGTGCCAGCAGTTTATCAGGGGGACTAGCGGGATCTTTAACAGATACGCAGTATTTT.

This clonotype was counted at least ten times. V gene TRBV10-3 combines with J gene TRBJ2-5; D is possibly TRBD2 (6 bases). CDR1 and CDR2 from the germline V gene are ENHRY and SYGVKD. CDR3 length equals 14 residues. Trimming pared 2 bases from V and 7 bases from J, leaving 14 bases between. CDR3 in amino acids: CAISEGTSFGTQYF. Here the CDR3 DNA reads TGTGCCATCAGTGAGGGGACTTCGTTCGGGACCCAGTACTTC.

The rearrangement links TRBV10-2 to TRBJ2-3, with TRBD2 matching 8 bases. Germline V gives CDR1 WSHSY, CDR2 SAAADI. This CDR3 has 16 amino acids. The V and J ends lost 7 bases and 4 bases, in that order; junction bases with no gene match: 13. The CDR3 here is CASIGALAGSADTQYF. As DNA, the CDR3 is TGCGCCAGCATCGGGGCTTTAGCGGGAAGCGCAGATACGCAGTATTTT.

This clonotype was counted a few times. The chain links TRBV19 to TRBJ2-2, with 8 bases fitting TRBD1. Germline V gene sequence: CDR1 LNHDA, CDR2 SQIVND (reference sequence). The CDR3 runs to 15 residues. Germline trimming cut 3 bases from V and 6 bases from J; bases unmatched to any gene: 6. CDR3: CASSIGGQGSGELFF. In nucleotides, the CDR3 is TGTGCCAGTAGTATTGGTGGACAGGGATCCGGGGAGCTGTTTTTT.

CDR3 region: CASSLGRTGEKYGYTF. DNA of the CDR3: TGCGCCAGCAGCTTGGGGAGGACAGGGGAAAAATATGGCTACACCTTC. The chain uses TRBV5-1 and TRBJ1-2; 9 nucleotides line up with TRBD1. Germline values: CDR1 SGHRS, CDR2 YFSETQ. V lost 0 bases and J lost 5; bases outside the gene matches: 8. This CDR3 comprises 16 residues.

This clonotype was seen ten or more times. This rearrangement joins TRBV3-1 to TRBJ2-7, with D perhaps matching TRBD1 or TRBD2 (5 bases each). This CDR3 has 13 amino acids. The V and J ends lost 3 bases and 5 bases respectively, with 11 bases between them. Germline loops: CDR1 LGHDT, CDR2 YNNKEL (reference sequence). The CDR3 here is CASSQPGTHEQYF. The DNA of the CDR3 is TGTGCCAGCAGCCAGCCGGGGACCCACGAGCAGTACTTC.